This TCR beta chain originates from a study of response to subunit inactivated influenza vaccine. Findings and limits, study-wide: Every seasonal influenza vaccination brings in few new T cells, the authors suggested.

TCRdb reprocessed the RT-PCR reads via MiXCR and lists one record per CDR3 protein. The sample includes 500,000 to 550,000 distinct CDR3 sequences, about 7.2% of them seen just once. This clonotype was observed a handful of times. Its cognate antigen is unknown. The CDR3 contains 14 residues. CDR1 SNHLY and CDR2 FYNNEI come from the germline V gene. Trimming removed 4 bases from V and 2 bases from J, with 9 bases in between. This chain connects TRBV2 to TRBJ1-5; D not certain. Sample: PBMCs from blood, taken around 25 months after vaccination. The sequence derives from a man between 50 and 75 years old who received an inactivated influenza vaccine. CDR3 loop: CASSGRVGNQPQHF. The CDR3 DNA is TGTGCCAGCAGTGGAAGGGTCGGCAATCAGCCCCAGCATTTT.